This T cell receptor beta chain was sequenced in a study of control samples from healthy donors and cancer patients. Germline-derived CDR1 and CDR2 are MNHEY and SVGAGI. The CDR3 sequence is 15 residues long. Trimming removed 6 bases at V and 0 bases at J, with 11 bases between. The repertoire was sequenced with immunoSEQ multiplex PCR; TCRdb's copy has only in-frame clones and lacks some. The data show about 94,000 clones, with 75% to 95% seen just once and 3% to 4.5% held by the top ten. Input material: blood. The source is a woman aged 18 to 35 in good health. The chain recombines TRBV6-5 with TRBJ2-2; possibly TRBD2 for D (5 bases). In nucleotides, the CDR3 is TGTGCCAGCAGAATTACCGGGACGAACACCGGGGAGCTGTTTTTT. Amino acid sequence: CASRITGTNTGELFF.